The entry that follows covers one T cell receptor (beta chain) sequence. Its specificity is not known. Every donor provided roughly 10 milliliters of peripheral blood. Total RNA was extracted at no less than 5.5 micrograms per sample. The V segment lost 4 bases and the J segment 0 bases; nucleotides outside the gene matches: 6. The CDR3 is made up of 15 amino acids. Germline V gene data show CDR1 as SGHRS and CDR2 as YFSETQ. It was with a sample-barcoded 5' primer and a J-beta primer mix that a second PCR of roughly 7 to 12 cycles was run. TCRdb itself ran the 5' RACE reads through MiXCR, one entry per CDR3 protein. The table has approximately 2,000,000 distinct CDR3 sequences, about two fifths seen once; the top ten hold approximately 22%. This sample was included in a study of blood T cells in healthy people across ages. Study-level background: Per two T cells, template switching captured roughly one barcoded beta molecule. Points from the study as a whole: Diversity estimates from one million T cells were considered underestimates.

This rearrangement joins TRBV5-1 to TRBJ2-7; 8 positions match TRBD1. The receptor was isolated from a human donor in good health. The sample taken for sequencing was blood. CDR3 DNA sequence: TGCGCCAGCAGCACCTGGACAGGGTACTCCTACGAGCAGTACTTC. It specifies CASSTWTGYSYEQYF.